This TCR beta chain was retrieved from a study of radiotherapy plus CTLA-4 blockade in lung cancer. In the study overall: Disease control was present in 25% to 35% of patients, and objective responses in roughly 17%.

TCRdb keeps only in-frame clones here, not all; method: immunoSEQ multiplex PCR. Among just under 60,000 clones listed, around 74% were seen once. There are a few counts of this clone. Its antigen is unidentified. Study outcomes and limitations: Interferon-beta, together with early blood T cell clone dynamics, reportedly best predicted response. Blood-borne expansion of tumor-derived TCR clones followed radiotherapy plus ipilimumab.

Alongside CTLA-4 blockade with ipilimumab, patients with chemo-refractory metastatic non-small-cell lung cancer received focal radiation. The CDR3 contains 15 residues. Looked up from germline, CDR1 is LGHNA and CDR2 is YNFKEQ. J gave up 4 bases and V 2 bases, and 4 bases lay outside the gene matches. This clonotype originated in a human donor with non-small cell lung cancer whose response to radiotherapy plus ipilimumab could not be evaluated. This rearrangement joins TRBV4-2 to TRBJ1-2; 10 positions match TRBD1. Sequencing was performed on peripheral blood, taken from a patient treated with radiotherapy plus ipilimumab. CDR3 protein: CASSQWDRGTYGYTF. The CDR3 DNA reads as TGTGCCAGCAGCCAATGGGACAGGGGAACCTATGGCTACACCTTC.